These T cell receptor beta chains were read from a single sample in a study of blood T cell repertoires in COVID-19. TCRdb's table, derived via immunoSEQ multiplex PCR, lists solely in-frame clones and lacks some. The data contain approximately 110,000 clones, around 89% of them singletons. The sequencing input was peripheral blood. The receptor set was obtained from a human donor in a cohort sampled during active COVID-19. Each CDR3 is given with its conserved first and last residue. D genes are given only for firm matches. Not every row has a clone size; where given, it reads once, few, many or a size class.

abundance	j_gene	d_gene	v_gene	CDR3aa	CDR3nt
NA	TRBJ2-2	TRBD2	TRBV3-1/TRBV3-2	CASSRSGRDTGELFF	TGTGCCAGCAGTCGAAGCGGGAGGGACACCGGGGAGCTGTTTTTT
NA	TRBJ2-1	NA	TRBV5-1	CASSLARGDEQFF	TGCGCCAGCAGCTTGGCCAGGGGGGATGAGCAGTTCTTC
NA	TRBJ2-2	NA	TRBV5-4	CASSLRGAGELFF	TGTGCCAGCAGCTTGCGGGGGGCAGGGGAGCTGTTTTTT
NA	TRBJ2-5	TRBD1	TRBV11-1	CASSFQDRGRGETQYF	TGTGCCAGCAGTTTTCAGGACAGGGGGCGAGGAGAGACCCAGTACTTC
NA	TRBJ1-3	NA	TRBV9	CASSVGPTGLSGNTIYF	TGTGCCAGCAGCGTCGGCCCGACAGGACTTTCTGGAAACACCATATATTTT
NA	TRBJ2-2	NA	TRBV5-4	CASSTRLIAEDTGELFF	TGTGCCAGCAGCACACGGCTTATAGCGGAAGACACCGGGGAGCTGTTTTTT
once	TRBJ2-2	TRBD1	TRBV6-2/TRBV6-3	CASSPREDRVFLNTGELFF	TGTGCCAGCAGCCCCCGAGAGGACAGGGTTTTTTTGAACACCGGGGAGCTGTTTTTT
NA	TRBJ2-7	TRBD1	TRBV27	CASSQPGQASEQYF	TGTGCCAGCAGCCAACCGGGACAGGCGTCCGAGCAGTACTTC
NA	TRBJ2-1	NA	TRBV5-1	CASSLGPYNNEQFF	TGCGCCAGCAGCTTGGGGCCTTACAACAATGAGCAGTTCTTC
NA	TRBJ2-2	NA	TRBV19	CASRSNPRELFF	TGTGCCAGTAGATCTAACCCCCGGGAGCTGTTTTTT
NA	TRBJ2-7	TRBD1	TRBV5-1	CASSLSPTGTNEQYF	TGCGCCAGCAGCTTGTCCCCGACAGGGACGAACGAGCAGTACTTC
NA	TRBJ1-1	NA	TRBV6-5	CASSYSPGTEAFF	TGTGCCAGCAGTTACTCTCCGGGCACTGAAGCTTTCTTT
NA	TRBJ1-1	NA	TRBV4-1	CASSPRTLLDLRGAFF	TGCGCCAGCAGCCCTCGGACTCTCCTCGACCTTCGTGGGGCTTTCTTT
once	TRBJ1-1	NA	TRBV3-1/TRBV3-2	CASSLNSGTEAFF	TGTGCCAGCAGCCTTAATTCGGGCACTGAAGCTTTCTTT
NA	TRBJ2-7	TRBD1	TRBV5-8	CASSLRGLYEQYF	TGTGCCAGCAGCTTGAGGGGGCTCTACGAGCAGTACTTC
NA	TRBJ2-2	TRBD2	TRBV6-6	CASSRTRRTPGLAEHTGELFF	TGTGCCAGCAGCCGAACGCGGCGGACTCCGGGACTAGCGGAGCACACCGGGGAGCTGTTTTTT
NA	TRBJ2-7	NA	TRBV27	CASSLIAPQKGEQYF	TGTGCCAGCAGTTTAATAGCCCCACAAAAGGGGGAGCAGTACTTC
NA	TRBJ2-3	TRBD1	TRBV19	CATRGRGRDTQYF	TGTGCCACGAGAGGTAGGGGGCGGGATACGCAGTATTTT
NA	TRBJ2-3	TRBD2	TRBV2	CASSFGRRADTQYF	TGTGCCAGCAGTTTCGGGAGGCGGGCAGATACGCAGTATTTT
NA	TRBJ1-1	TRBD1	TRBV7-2	CASSTRTGAPWVTEAFF	TGTGCCAGCAGCACTCGGACAGGGGCCCCGTGGGTCACTGAAGCTTTCTTT
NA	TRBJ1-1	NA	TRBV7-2	CASSPSGKLGSSYTEAFF	TGTGCCAGCAGCCCATCCGGGAAACTGGGATCCTCGTACACTGAAGCTTTCTTT
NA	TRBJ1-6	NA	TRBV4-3	CASSQGGKNSPLHF	TGCGCCAGCAGCCAGGGGGGGAAAAATTCACCCCTCCACTTT
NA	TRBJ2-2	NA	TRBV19	CASSRRLPNTGELFF	TGTGCCAGTAGCCGGAGACTCCCGAACACCGGGGAGCTGTTTTTT
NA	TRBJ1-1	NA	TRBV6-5	CASSDSLTMNTEAFF	TGTGCCAGCAGTGACTCTTTAACTATGAACACTGAAGCTTTCTTT
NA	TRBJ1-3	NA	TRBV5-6	CASSPEFSGNTIYF	TGTGCCAGCAGCCCGGAGTTCTCTGGAAACACCATATATTTT
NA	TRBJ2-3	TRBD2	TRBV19	CASSIDLAGSTDTQYF	TGTGCCAGTAGTATCGATCTAGCGGGAAGCACAGATACGCAGTATTTT
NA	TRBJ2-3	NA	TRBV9	CASSVTGGGPTDTQYF	TGTGCCAGCAGCGTAACGGGGGGCGGCCCCACAGATACGCAGTATTTT
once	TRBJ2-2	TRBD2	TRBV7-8	CASSGRTRDAGELFF	TGTGCCAGCAGCGGGCGGACTAGGGACGCCGGGGAGCTGTTTTTT
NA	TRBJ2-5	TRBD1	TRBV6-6	CASSPTILDRGGSETQYF	TGTGCCAGCAGTCCAACCATACTCGACAGGGGGGGGTCAGAGACCCAGTACTTC
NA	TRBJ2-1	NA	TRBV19	CASSIREGNNEQFF	TGTGCCAGTAGTATTAGAGAGGGAAATAATGAGCAGTTCTTC
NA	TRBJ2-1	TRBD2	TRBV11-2	CASSQGLAGGGQFF	TGTGCCAGCAGCCAGGGACTAGCGGGGGGTGGGCAGTTCTTC
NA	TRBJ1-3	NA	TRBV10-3	CAISVSGGGNTIYF	TGTGCCATCAGCGTTTCAGGAGGAGGAAACACCATATATTTT
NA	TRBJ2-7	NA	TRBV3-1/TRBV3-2	CASSQDQVGTYSYEQYF	TGTGCCAGCAGCCAAGATCAGGTTGGGACATACTCCTACGAGCAGTACTTC
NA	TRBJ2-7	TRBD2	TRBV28	CASRAGRENEQYF	TGTGCCAGTAGAGCGGGACGGGAGAACGAGCAGTACTTC
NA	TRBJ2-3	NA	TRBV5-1	CASSSRSGGGDTQYF	TGCGCCAGCAGCTCCCGCAGCGGAGGCGGAGATACGCAGTATTTT
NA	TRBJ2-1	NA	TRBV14	CASPKVDSGQFF	TGTGCCAGCCCCAAAGTTGATAGCGGACAGTTCTTC
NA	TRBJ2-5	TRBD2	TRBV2	CATRTSGGQETQYF	TGTGCCACCAGGACTAGCGGGGGACAAGAGACCCAGTACTTC
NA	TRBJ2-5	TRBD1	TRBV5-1	CASAADRAAETQYF	TGCGCCAGCGCTGCGGACAGGGCAGCGGAGACCCAGTACTTC
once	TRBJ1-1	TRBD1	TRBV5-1	CASSSDGQGGTEAFF	TGCGCCAGCAGCTCGGACGGACAGGGAGGTACTGAAGCTTTCTTT
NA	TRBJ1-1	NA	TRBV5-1	CASSVGRLDTEAFF	TGCGCCAGCAGCGTCGGTAGACTGGACACTGAAGCTTTCTTT
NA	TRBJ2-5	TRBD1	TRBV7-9	CASSLAGTGIQETQYF	TGTGCCAGCAGCTTGGCCGGGACAGGGATTCAAGAGACCCAGTACTTC
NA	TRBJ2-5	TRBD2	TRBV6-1	CASSEQVAGARETQYF	TGTGCCAGCAGTGAACAGGTAGCGGGGGCCAGGGAGACCCAGTACTTC
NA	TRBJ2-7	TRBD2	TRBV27	CASSWAGAGYEQYF	TGTGCCAGCAGTTGGGCGGGAGCTGGCTACGAGCAGTACTTC
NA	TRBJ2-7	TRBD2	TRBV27	CASSLSPGLGYEQYF	TGTGCCAGCAGTTTATCCCCGGGACTAGGGTACGAGCAGTACTTC
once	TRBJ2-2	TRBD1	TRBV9	CASSVAETGDSGELFF	TGTGCCAGCAGCGTAGCTGAGACAGGGGATTCCGGGGAGCTGTTTTTT
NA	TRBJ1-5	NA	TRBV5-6	CASSPPGKHTHSNQPQHF	TGTGCCAGCAGCCCACCGGGTAAGCACACTCATAGCAATCAGCCCCAGCATTTT